This T cell receptor (beta chain) was observed in a study of cytomegalovirus exposure and HLA in healthy donors. As for this clone: As yet, its antigen is unknown.

V was shortened by 1 base and J by 6 bases, with 9 bases between the two germline ends. The CDR3 contains 14 residues. Germline assignment: CDR1 SGHVS and CDR2 FQNEAQ. Healthy bone marrow donors formed the donor group. The PCR made use of 60 Vbeta and 13 Jbeta primers. Sequencing used immunoSEQ multiplex PCR; TCRdb keeps in-frame clones, though not all of them. The table lists 150,000 to 190,000 clones, about three quarters of them singletons, with 1.2% to 1.5% in the top ten. Notes on the study in general: Sequencing depth roughly uniform across donors was assumed in presence/absence analyses. For most TCR beta V segments, an earlier analysis put the productive rate at about 87% or about 30% of the time.

The TCR was taken from a man younger than 35 in good health and CMV-seronegative. This chain uses TRBV7-8 with TRBJ1-4; D gene unclear. Sequencing input: PBMCs. The CDR3 spells CASSLGAPDEKLFF. CDR3 DNA sequence: TGTGCCAGCAGCTTAGGGGCCCCAGATGAAAAACTGTTTTTT.